Below, 21 T cell receptor beta chains from the same sample are listed, as sequenced in a study of low-dose radiotherapy and immunotherapy resistance in tumors (dated by TCRdb to 2022 to 2024). TCRdb records Illumina MiniSeq as the sequencer. A roughly 19-cycle PCR with Phusion amplified the TCRs, pairing a constant-region primer with the adapter that was attached to the V primers. In TCRdb, the public reads were trimmed at Q25 with fastp and aligned with MiXCR, with productive beta chains retained. A single entry per CDR3 protein holds the most common genes and DNA from its merged rows. The sample has tens of thousands of distinct CDR3 sequences on record, approximately 12% of them singletons. The top ten clonotypes cover 5.5% to 8% of the sample. The meaning of the sample's time point label: before trial treatment. The material sequenced was PBMCs, taken before treatment. The receptors were gathered from a female donor with ovarian cancer.

Comments on this clonotype: A read error is the likely source, as a far larger clone sits one nucleotide away. The chain links TRBV7-9 to TRBJ1-2; TRBD1 agrees at 8 bases. This CDR3 is built from 14 residues. Germline V gene data show CDR1 as SEHNR and CDR2 as FQNEAQ (reference sequence). The CDR3: CAGSLAGGGYGYTF. CDR3 bases: TGTGCCGGCAGCTTAGCAGGGGGCGGGTATGGCTACACCTTC.

Many counts were recorded for this clonotype. This chain uses TRBV19 with TRBJ1-2; no firm D call. CDR3 length: 15 amino acids. Trimming removed 7 bases at V and 4 bases at J, with 19 bases between. CDR1 is LNHDA and CDR2 is SQIVND in the germline V gene (reference sequence). CDR3 in amino acids: CASTAGSPSFYGYTF. CDR3 in DNA: TGTGCCAGTACGGCGGGTTCCCCTTCTTTCTATGGCTACACCTTC. The full variable domain, completed using reference TRBV19 and TRBJ1-2, is DGGITQSPKYLFRKEGQNVTLSCEQNLNHDAMYWYRQDPGQGLRLIYYSQIVNDFQKGDIAEGYSVSREKKESFPLTVTSAQKNPTAFYLCASTAGSPSFYGYTFGSGTRLTVV.

This chain uses TRBV5-5 with TRBJ2-7, with D unclear. The ends were cut back, 6 bases at V and 4 bases at J, with 11 bases in the middle. The CDR3 covers 12 residues. Germline-derived CDR1 and CDR2 are SGHKS and YYEKEE (reference sequence). The CDR3 DNA reads as TGTGCCAGCACCTACTATGGATACGAGCAGTACTTC. Its translation is CASTYYGYEQYF. The variable domain in full, with the rest retrieved from reference TRBV5-5 and TRBJ2-7, is DAGVTQSPTHLIKTRGQQVTLRCSPISGHKSVSWYQQVLGQGPQFIFQYYEKEERGRGNFPDRFSARQFPNYSSELNVNALLLGDSALYLCASTYYGYEQYFGPGTRLTVT.

This clonotype appeared many times. The chain uses TRBV4-1 and TRBJ1-5; tentatively, D is TRBD1 (6 bases). The germline V and J ends were trimmed by 0 bases and 1 base, with 10 bases remaining between them. CDR1 and CDR2 from the germline V gene are MGHRA and YSYEKL. CDR3 length: 16 amino acids. CDR3 DNA sequence: TGCGCCAGCAGCCAAGAAGGGGGGGCGAGCAATCAGCCCCAGCATTTT. Protein: CASSQEGGASNQPQHF.

This clonotype occurred many times. This chain links TRBV6-5 with TRBJ1-6; tentatively, D is TRBD1 (6 bases). Germline CDR1 is MNHEY and CDR2 is SVGAGI. V lost 2 bases and J 9 bases, leaving 20 bases between the germline ends. This CDR3 is built from 17 residues. The DNA for the CDR3 is TGTGCCAGCAGTTACGGGGTTTGGAGTCAGGGGCCTTCACCCCTCCACTTT. Protein product: CASSYGVWSQGPSPLHF.

At least ten counts were recorded for this clonotype. The J gene is TRBJ2-1, the V gene TRBV6-1; D unresolved. CDR1 MNHNS and CDR2 SASEGT come from the germline V gene. V was pared by 7 bases and J by 3 bases, with 1 base between. This CDR3 region has 10 residues. The CDR3 sequence is CASNYNEQFF. The CDR3 nucleotides read TGTGCCAGCAACTACAATGAGCAGTTCTTC.

This clonotype has a count of ten or more. The chain carries TRBV19 and TRBJ1-2; 7 nucleotides line up with TRBD1. This CDR3 is built from 13 residues. V lost 5 bases and J lost 2; bases outside the gene matches: 2. The germline V gene encodes CDR1 LNHDA and CDR2 SQIVND (reference sequence). CDR3 bases: TGTGCCAGTAGTCCACAGGGGAACTATGGCTACACCTTC. Translated: CASSPQGNYGYTF.

This CDR3 reads CASSSSDRGYYGYTF. CDR3 in DNA: TGCGCCAGCAGCTCGTCGGACAGGGGGTACTATGGCTACACCTTC. The gene calls are TRBV5-1 and TRBJ1-2; 10 nucleotides agree with TRBD1. Per germline, CDR1 SGHRS and CDR2 YFSETQ. This CDR3 comprises 15 residues. V was pared by 3 bases and J by 3 bases, with 5 bases of the junction left unmatched.

At least ten counts were recorded for this clonotype. This chain joins TRBV7-9 and TRBJ2-7, with TRBD2 matching 9 bases. Germline values: CDR1 SEHNR, CDR2 FQNEAQ (reference sequence). This CDR3 has 17 residues. Losses at the gene ends were 1 base for V and 2 bases for J; bases not matched to a gene: 9. CDR3 DNA: TGTGCCAGCAGCTTAGGGCCTAGCGGGAAGTGGGCCTACGAGCAGTACTTC. Its protein is CASSLGPSGKWAYEQYF.

Regarding this clonotype: This likely traces to a read error, being one base from a far larger clone. The chain uses TRBV28 and TRBJ2-1, with 8 bases identical to TRBD2. Germline assignment: CDR1 MDHEN and CDR2 SYDVKM. The CDR3 runs to 15 residues. J was trimmed by 10 bases and V by 6 bases; bases with no gene match: 14. The CDR3 sequence is CASSPSGSQAYEQFF. The DNA for the CDR3 is TGTGCCAGCAGCCCGAGCGGGAGCCAGGCCTACGAGCAGTTCTTC.

This clonotype was counted at least ten times. The chain has TRBV2 and TRBJ2-1, with D perhaps TRBD1 (5 bases). This CDR3 is built from 15 residues. Between the trimmed V and J ends, which lost 6 bases and 0 bases, there was a span of 12 bases. Germline loops: CDR1 SNHLY, CDR2 FYNNEI. The CDR3 is CASSPRQSSYNEQFF. Written as DNA, the CDR3 is TGTGCCAGCAGCCCAAGACAGAGCTCCTACAATGAGCAGTTCTTC. The full variable domain, its missing parts supplied by reference TRBV2 and TRBJ2-1, is EPEVTQTPSHQVTQMGQEVILRCVPISNHLYFYWYRQILGQKVEFLVSFYNNEISEKSEIFDDQFSVERPDGSNFTLKIRSTKLEDSAMYFCASSPRQSSYNEQFFGPGTRLTVL.

This clonotype was observed many times. This chain uses TRBV30 with TRBJ2-7; no clear D gene. The germline gives CDR1 GTSNPN, CDR2 SVGIG (reference sequence). With 4 bases removed from V and 3 bases from J, the gap between germline ends came to 13 bases. The CDR3 is 13 amino acids. Here the CDR3 reads CAWTQDRYYEQYF. The CDR3 region has the DNA TGTGCCTGGACTCAGGACCGGTACTACGAGCAGTACTTC.

This clonotype was recorded at least ten times. The rearrangement links TRBV4-2 to TRBJ2-2, with 15 positions matching TRBD2. V trimming: 0 bases; J trimming: 3 bases; junction bases outside the gene matches: 5. Germline CDR1 and CDR2: LGHNA and YNFKEQ. This CDR3 spans 19 amino acids. The CDR3 DNA sequence: TGTGCCAGCAGCCAAGACGCGAGGACTAGCGGGGGGGACACCGGGGAGCTGTTTTTT. Protein: CASSQDARTSGGDTGELFF.

At least ten counts were recorded for this clonotype. The J gene is TRBJ2-1, the V gene TRBV21-1; the table calls TRBD2, which could not be checked here. TRBV21-1 is marked as a pseudogene. The CDR3 has 20 amino acids. In DNA form, the CDR3 reads TGTGCCAGCAGCAAAGGAACTAGCGGGAGGGAACCCCTCTCCTACAATGAGCAGTTCTTC. Protein product: CASSKGTSGREPLSYNEQFF.

This clonotype appeared many times. The genes are TRBV28 and TRBJ2-7, with 8 bases aligning to TRBD1. The germline CDR1 and CDR2 sequences are MDHEN and SYDVKM. The CDR3 loop spans 14 amino acids. The V segment lost 6 bases and the J segment 1 base; nucleotides outside the gene matches: 5. In DNA, the CDR3 is TGTGCCAGCAGACCACAGGGGGGTTCCTACGAGCAGTACTTC. Protein: CASRPQGGSYEQYF.

This clonotype was found many times. This chain uses TRBV6-2 or TRBV6-3 with TRBJ2-1; D is unclear. Trimming removed 2 bases from V and 6 bases from J, with 5 bases in between. The germline V gene encodes CDR1 MNHEY and CDR2 SVGEGT. This CDR3 comprises 12 residues. The CDR3: CASSYEPNEQFF. The CDR3 DNA reads TGTGCCAGCAGTTACGAGCCCAATGAGCAGTTCTTC.

This clonotype appeared many times. The rearrangement links TRBV10-1 to TRBJ2-7; D gene ambiguous. The V end was cut by 2 bases, the J end by 10 bases, with 9 bases between. Germline CDR1 and CDR2: WNHNN and SYGVQD (reference sequence). The CDR3 consists of 11 residues. The CDR3 sequence is CASSEGKTQYF. For the CDR3, the DNA is TGCGCCAGCAGTGAGGGAAAGACTCAGTACTTC.

This clonotype showed up many times. This chain uses TRBV4-1 with TRBJ1-1; D is uncertain. The CDR3 extends over 14 amino acids. Trimming stripped 0 bases from V and 11 bases from J, with 16 bases between. CDR1 and CDR2 (germline): MGHRA, YSYEKL. CDR3 sequence: CASSQDFGLREAFF. CDR3 sequence (DNA): TGCGCCAGCAGCCAAGATTTCGGGCTCCGCGAGGCTTTCTTT.

This clonotype was counted at least ten times. V usage is TRBV12-3 or TRBV12-4 and J usage is TRBJ2-7, with 7 bases lining up with TRBD1. There are 13 residues in the CDR3. With 8 bases clipped from V and 2 bases from J, the junction kept 6 bases outside the gene matches. Here the CDR3 DNA reads TGTGCCAGCCGGGACAGCCCTGCCTACGAGCAGTACTTC. It yields the protein CASRDSPAYEQYF.

This clonotype appeared many times. Here the CDR3 DNA reads TGCAGCGTGACTCGAAACTACGAGCAGTACTTC. It specifies CSVTRNYEQYF. The rearrangement links TRBV29-1 to TRBJ2-7; D is undetermined. Between the trimmed V and J ends, which lost 6 bases and 3 bases, there was a span of 9 bases. CDR1 and CDR2 from the germline V gene are SQVTM and ANQGSEA. The CDR3 extends over 11 amino acids.

This clonotype was found a few times. The chain employs TRBV10-3 and TRBJ2-4, with 7 positions matching TRBD1. This CDR3 is 14 amino acids long. CDR1 and CDR2 from the germline V gene are ENHRY and SYGVKD. The V gene end was trimmed by 8 bases and the J gene end by 5 bases; junction bases not matched to a gene: 9. Here the CDR3 reads CAISSQGTQNIQYF. CDR3 bases: TGTGCCATCTCTTCACAGGGGACACAAAACATTCAGTACTTC.